These 9 T cell receptor beta chains were all obtained from the same sample, sequenced in a study of T cell repertoires in ileal Crohn's disease. The table came from immunoSEQ multiplex PCR; TCRdb's copy has only in-frame clones and leaves some out. The data contain approximately 3,800 clones, about four fifths of them seen just once; the ten biggest clones take up roughly 7%. The sample comprised ileal tissue. Source of these receptors: an adult with Crohn's disease.

The chain recombines TRBV27 with TRBJ2-1; D remains ambiguous. This CDR3 region has 15 residues. Trimming cost V 3 bases and J 0 bases, with 9 bases left between them. Germline V gives CDR1 MNHEY, CDR2 SMNVEV (reference sequence). The CDR3 spells CASSFTYSSYNEQFF. In DNA form, the CDR3 reads TGTGCCAGCAGTTTTACCTATAGCTCCTACAATGAGCAGTTCTTC.

The chain couples TRBV14 to TRBJ1-6; the match to TRBD1 covers 12 bases. The CDR3 is made up of 15 amino acids. Looked up from germline, CDR1 is SGHDN and CDR2 is FVKESK. With 5 bases clipped from V and 11 bases from J, the junction kept 7 bases outside the gene matches. This chain's CDR3 is CASSAGTGGGPPLHF. The CDR3 region has the DNA TGTGCCAGCAGCGCCGGGACAGGGGGCGGGCCACCCCTCCACTTT.

The chain is built from TRBV4-2 and TRBJ2-6; a weak D match, TRBD1 (5 bases). Trimming removed 4 bases from V and 0 bases from J, with 10 bases in between. The CDR3 is made up of 16 amino acids. The germline V gene encodes CDR1 LGHNA and CDR2 YNFKEQ. CDR3 bases: TGTGCCAGCAGCCCTACCGGACACTCTGGGGCCAACGTCCTGACTTTC. Residues: CASSPTGHSGANVLTF.

The chain employs TRBV9 and TRBJ2-1, with TRBD2 as a possible D gene (5 bases). This CDR3 has 14 residues. V lost 0 bases and J 7 bases, leaving 11 bases between the germline ends. Germline loops: CDR1 SGDLS, CDR2 YYNGEE. This chain's CDR3 is CASSVATSWNEQFF. The CDR3 coding sequence is TGTGCCAGCAGCGTAGCTACTAGTTGGAATGAGCAGTTCTTC.

This clone has just a few counts. The chain uses TRBV6-4 and TRBJ2-5; 11 positions agree with TRBD2. V dropped 2 bases and J dropped 2; count of bases not matched to a gene: 1. Per the germline V gene, CDR1 is MRHNA and CDR2 is SNTAGT. CDR3 size: 15 residues. CDR3 region: CASSDIAGGQETQYF. As DNA, the CDR3 is TGTGCCAGCAGTGACATAGCGGGAGGGCAAGAGACCCAGTACTTC.

The J gene is TRBJ2-7, the V gene TRBV30; 12 bases are shared with TRBD2. Losses at the gene ends were 4 bases for V and 2 bases for J; bases not matched to a gene: 6. This CDR3 contains 15 residues. CDR1 is GTSNPN, CDR2 SVGIG, per germline (reference sequence). The CDR3 reads CAWTKGLAGPYEQYF. The CDR3 DNA is TGTGCCTGGACTAAAGGACTAGCGGGACCCTACGAGCAGTACTTC.

This clone was observed a few times. CDR3 sequence (DNA): TGCGCCAGCAGCTTAGCACAGACGAACACTGAAGCTTTCTTT. Protein: CASSLAQTNTEAFF. The chain uses TRBV5-1 and TRBJ1-1; D gene ambiguous. Germline CDR1 reads SGHRS; CDR2 reads YFSETQ. V was trimmed by 2 bases and J by 1 base, leaving 9 bases between them. The CDR3 spans 14 residues.

The chain joins TRBV5-4 to TRBJ2-3, with TRBD2 identical over 9 bases. The germline CDR1 and CDR2 sequences are SGHNT and YYREEE (reference sequence). The trim removed 0 bases at V and 4 bases at J, leaving 6 bases unmatched. The CDR3 consists of 16 residues. The CDR3 DNA reads as TGTGCCAGCAGCTTGGGGTTAGCGGGAGTATCAGATACGCAGTATTTT. Its protein product is CASSLGLAGVSDTQYF.

This clone came up once. The chain is built from TRBV7-2 and TRBJ2-7; 11 bases are a match to TRBD2. The CDR3 runs to 15 residues. Trimming took 4 bases from V and 1 from J; bases not matched to a gene: 3. Germline V gives CDR1 SGHTA, CDR2 FQGNSA. The CDR3 DNA reads TGTGCCAGCAGCTCAAGACTAGCGGGATCCTACGAGCAGTACTTC. Encoded protein: CASSSRLAGSYEQYF.